This T cell receptor (beta chain) is drawn from a study of T-cell reconstitution after alpha-beta-depleted transplantation in children. Points from the study as a whole: Reportedly, only several hundred clones from non-depleted graft cells drove alpha-beta T-cell counts at about two months. T-cell numbers and diversity, one year after transplant, stemmed largely from T cells that were newly produced.

This clonotype appeared many times. Its specificity is unknown. Library preparation (for TCRbeta) was performed with unique molecular identifiers. One entry per CDR3 protein results from TCRdb running MiXCR on the PCR reads. Of around 72,000 distinct CDR3 sequences listed, roughly 4.4% are singletons. Trimming pared 3 bases from V and 0 bases from J, leaving 12 bases between. CDR1 is MNHNS, CDR2 SASEGT, per germline. This CDR3 has 16 residues. The source is a boy in the first two years of life who had a stem cell transplant for acute myeloid leukemia, so the T cells may come from the graft donor. This sample comprised PBMCs, mostly from graft donor cells, obtained 180 days after TCRalphabeta/CD19-depleted stem cell transplant. V is TRBV6-1 and J is TRBJ2-1, with D perhaps matching TRBD2 (5 bases). CDR3 sequence: CASSDMRAYSYNEQFF. In DNA form, the CDR3 reads TGTGCCAGCAGTGACATGCGGGCCTACTCCTACAATGAGCAGTTCTTC.